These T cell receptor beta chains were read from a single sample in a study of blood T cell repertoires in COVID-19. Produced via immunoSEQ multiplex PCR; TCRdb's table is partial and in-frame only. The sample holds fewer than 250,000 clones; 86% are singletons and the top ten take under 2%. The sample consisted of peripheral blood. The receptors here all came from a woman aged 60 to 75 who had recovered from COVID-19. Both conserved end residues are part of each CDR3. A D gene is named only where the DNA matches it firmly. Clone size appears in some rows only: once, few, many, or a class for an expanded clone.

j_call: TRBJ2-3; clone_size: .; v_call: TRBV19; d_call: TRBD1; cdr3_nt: TGTGCCAGTAGTATACGACAGGGGGGTATTTCGGATACGCAGTATTTT; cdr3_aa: CASSIRQGGISDTQYF
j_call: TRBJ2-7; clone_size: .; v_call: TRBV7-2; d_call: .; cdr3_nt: TGTGCCAGCAGCTTAGCTGGGGGGGGCAACTTACACTACGAGCAGTACTTC; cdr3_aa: CASSLAGGGNLHYEQYF
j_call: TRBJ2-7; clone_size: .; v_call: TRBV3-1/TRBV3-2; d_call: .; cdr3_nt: TGTGCCAGCAGCCAAGGGACAGTTTACGAGCAGTACTTC; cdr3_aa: CASSQGTVYEQYF
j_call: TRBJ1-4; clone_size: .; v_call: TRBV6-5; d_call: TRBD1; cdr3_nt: TGTGCCAGCAGTAGGGACAGAGCCCCAAATGAAAAACTGTTTTTT; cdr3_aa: CASSRDRAPNEKLFF
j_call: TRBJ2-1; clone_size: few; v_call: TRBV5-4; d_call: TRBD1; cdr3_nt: TGTGCCAGCAGCCCCACAGGGGGCGCTGAGCAGTTCTTC; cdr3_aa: CASSPTGGAEQFF
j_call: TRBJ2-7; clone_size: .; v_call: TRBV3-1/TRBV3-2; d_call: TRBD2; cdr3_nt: TGTGCCAGCAGCCAGGGACTAGCGGAGGCCTACGAGCAGTACTTC; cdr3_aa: CASSQGLAEAYEQYF
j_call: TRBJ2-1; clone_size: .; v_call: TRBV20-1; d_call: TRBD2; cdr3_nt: TGCAGTGCTAGTTCTGGCGGGGGATTCTCCTACAATGAGCAGTTCTTC; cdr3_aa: CSASSGGGFSYNEQFF
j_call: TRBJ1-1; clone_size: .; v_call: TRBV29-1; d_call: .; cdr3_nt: TGCAGCGGGGCAGGGTGGAACACTGAAGCTTTCTTT; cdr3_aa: CSGAGWNTEAFF
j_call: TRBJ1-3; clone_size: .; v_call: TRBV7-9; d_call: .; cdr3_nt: TGTGCCAGCAGCCCCAGGGGAGTCGACGGAAACACCATATATTTT; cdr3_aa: CASSPRGVDGNTIYF
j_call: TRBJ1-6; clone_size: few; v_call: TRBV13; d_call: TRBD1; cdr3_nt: TGTGCCAGCAGTTTTCCCGGGACAGGGGGTGATTCACCCCTCCACTTT; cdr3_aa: CASSFPGTGGDSPLHF
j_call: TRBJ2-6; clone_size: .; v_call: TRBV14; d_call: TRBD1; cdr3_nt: TGTGCCAGCAGCCCCCGAACGGGACAGGATTTACCTGGGGCCAACGTCCTGACTTTC; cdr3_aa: CASSPRTGQDLPGANVLTF
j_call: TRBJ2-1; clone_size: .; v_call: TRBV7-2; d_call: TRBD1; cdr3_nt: TGTGCCAGCAGCCGGGACAGGGGGTACAATGAGCAGTTCTTC; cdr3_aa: CASSRDRGYNEQFF
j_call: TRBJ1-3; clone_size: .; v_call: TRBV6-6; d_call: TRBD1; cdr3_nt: TGTGCCAGCAGCTTGAGGACAGGTCGAAACACCATATATTTT; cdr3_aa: CASSLRTGRNTIYF
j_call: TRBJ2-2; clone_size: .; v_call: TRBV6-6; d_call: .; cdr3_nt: TGTGCCAGCAGTTACGGGACAAACGGGGAGCTGTTTTTT; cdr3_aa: CASSYGTNGELFF
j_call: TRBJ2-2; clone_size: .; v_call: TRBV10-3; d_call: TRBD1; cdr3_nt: TGTGCCATCAGAGTAGACAGGGGGCGGAACACCGGGGAGCTGTTTTTT; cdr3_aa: CAIRVDRGRNTGELFF
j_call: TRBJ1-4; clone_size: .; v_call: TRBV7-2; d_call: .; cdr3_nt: TGTGCCAGCAGCTTAATGGCCCGATCGGAAAAACTGTTTTTT; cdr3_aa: CASSLMARSEKLFF
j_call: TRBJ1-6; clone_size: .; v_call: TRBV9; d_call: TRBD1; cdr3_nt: TGTGCCAGCAGCGCCAACTCAGGGGGCGCGACACCCCTCCACTTT; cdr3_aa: CASSANSGGATPLHF
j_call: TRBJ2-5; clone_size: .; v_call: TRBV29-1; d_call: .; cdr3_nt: TGCAGCGTTGGGTGGGGGCGAGAGACCCAGTACTTC; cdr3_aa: CSVGWGRETQYF
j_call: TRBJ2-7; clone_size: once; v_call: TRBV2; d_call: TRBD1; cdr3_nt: TGTGCCAGCATAAGGGACAGAGGGTCCGAGCAGTACTTC; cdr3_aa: CASIRDRGSEQYF
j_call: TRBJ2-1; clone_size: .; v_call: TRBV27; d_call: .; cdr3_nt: TGTGCCAGCACCCGGGCCCCGGGGACCTACAATGAGCAGTTCTTC; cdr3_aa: CASTRAPGTYNEQFF
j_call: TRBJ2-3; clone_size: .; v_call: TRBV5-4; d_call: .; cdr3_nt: TGTGCCAGCAGCTTGTCTAGACCGGAAGATACGCAGTATTTT; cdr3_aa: CASSLSRPEDTQYF
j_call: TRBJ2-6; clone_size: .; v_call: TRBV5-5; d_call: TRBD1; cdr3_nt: TGTGCCAGCAGCTTGGAGTCGGCCAGGGGGATATCTGGGGCCAACGTCCTGACTTTC; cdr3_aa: CASSLESARGISGANVLTF
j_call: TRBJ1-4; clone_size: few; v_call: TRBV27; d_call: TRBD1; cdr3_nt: TGTGCCAGCAGTTACAGGGGACCTAATGAAAAACTGTTTTTT; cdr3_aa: CASSYRGPNEKLFF
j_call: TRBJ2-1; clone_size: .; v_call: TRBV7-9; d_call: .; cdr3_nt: TGTGCCAGCAGCCTAGTCCTAGGGGCAGAGCAGTTCTTC; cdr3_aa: CASSLVLGAEQFF
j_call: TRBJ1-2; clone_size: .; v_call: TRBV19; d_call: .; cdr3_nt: TGTGCCAGTGTGGACAGAGCCCTCAGAGGCTACACCTTC; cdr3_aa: CASVDRALRGYTF
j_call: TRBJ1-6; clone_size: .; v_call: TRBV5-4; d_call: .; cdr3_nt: TGTGCCAGCAGCCCCGACAGCCTAAGCTCCTATAATTCACCCCTCCACTTT; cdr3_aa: CASSPDSLSSYNSPLHF
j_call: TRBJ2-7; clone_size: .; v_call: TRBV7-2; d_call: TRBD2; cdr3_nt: TGTGCCAGCAGCTTTACGGGGGGACTCTCCTACGAGCAGTACTTC; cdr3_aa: CASSFTGGLSYEQYF
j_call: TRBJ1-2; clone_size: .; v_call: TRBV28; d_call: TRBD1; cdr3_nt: TGTGCCAGCATCCGGGGACAGGGCTCCTATGGCTACACCTTC; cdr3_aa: CASIRGQGSYGYTF
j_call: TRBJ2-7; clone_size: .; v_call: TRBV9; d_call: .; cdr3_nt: TGTGCCAGCAGCCCGAGCGGGCAAGTCTACGGGCAGTACTTC; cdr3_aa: CASSPSGQVYGQYF
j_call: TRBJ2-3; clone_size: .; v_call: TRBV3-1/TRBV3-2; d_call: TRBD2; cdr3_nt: TGTGCCAGCAGCAACTATGCGGGGGGTTTAGATACGCAGTATTTT; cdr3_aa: CASSNYAGGLDTQYF
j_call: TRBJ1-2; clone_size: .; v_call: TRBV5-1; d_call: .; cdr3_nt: TGCGCCAGCAGCTTGTCAGGGGACACCAATACGGGCTACACCTTC; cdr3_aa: CASSLSGDTNTGYTF
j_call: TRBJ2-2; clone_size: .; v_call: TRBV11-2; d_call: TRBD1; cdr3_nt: TGTGCCAGCAGCGGAGGGACAGGGGCCGGGGAGCTGTTTTTT; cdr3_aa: CASSGGTGAGELFF
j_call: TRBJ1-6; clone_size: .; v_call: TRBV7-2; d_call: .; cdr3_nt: TGTGCCAGCTCAATAGGCCAGGGCCGCTCCTATAATTCACCCCTCCACTTT; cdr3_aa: CASSIGQGRSYNSPLHF
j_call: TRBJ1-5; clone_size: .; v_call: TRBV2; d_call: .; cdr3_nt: TGTGCCAGCAGTGTAGGGGTCTCCAATCAGCCCCAGCATTTT; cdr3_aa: CASSVGVSNQPQHF
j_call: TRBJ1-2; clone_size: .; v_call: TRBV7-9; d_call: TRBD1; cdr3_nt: TGTGCCAGCAGCTCGGACAGGTCCTATGGCTACACCTTC; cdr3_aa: CASSSDRSYGYTF
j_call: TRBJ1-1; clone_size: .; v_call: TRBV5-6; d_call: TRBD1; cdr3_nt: TGTGCCAGCTGGAAACTCGGGACAGGGGGGCAAGCTTTCTTT; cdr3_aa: CASWKLGTGGQAFF
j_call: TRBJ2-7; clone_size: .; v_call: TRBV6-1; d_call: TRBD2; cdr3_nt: TGTGCCAGCAGTGAAGGTAAGGATAACAGCGGGGGGGCCTATCCCTACGAGCAGTACTTC; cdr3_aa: CASSEGKDNSGGAYPYEQYF
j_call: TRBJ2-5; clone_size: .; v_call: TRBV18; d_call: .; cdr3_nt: TGTGCCAGCCAAGGGAGGAATCAGCCGGAGACCCAGTACTTC; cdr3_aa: CASQGRNQPETQYF
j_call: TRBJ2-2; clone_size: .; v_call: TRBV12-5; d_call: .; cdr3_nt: TGTGCTCGGGAAACAGGGACCGACACCGGGGAGCTGTTTTTT; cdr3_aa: CARETGTDTGELFF
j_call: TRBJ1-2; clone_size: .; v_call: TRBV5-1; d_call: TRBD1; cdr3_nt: TGCGCCAGCAGCTGGGAGACAGGGCTTAACCACTATGGCTACACCTTC; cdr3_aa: CASSWETGLNHYGYTF
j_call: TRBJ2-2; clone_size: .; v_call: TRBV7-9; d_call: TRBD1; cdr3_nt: TGTGCCAGCAGCTCGAGGCCGGGACAGACGAACACCGGGGAGCTGTTTTTT; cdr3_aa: CASSSRPGQTNTGELFF
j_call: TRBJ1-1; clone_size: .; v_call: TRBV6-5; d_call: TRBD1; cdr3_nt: TGTGCCAGCAGTTCGGGGACAGGGGGGAAGGCTGAAGCTTTCTTT; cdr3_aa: CASSSGTGGKAEAFF
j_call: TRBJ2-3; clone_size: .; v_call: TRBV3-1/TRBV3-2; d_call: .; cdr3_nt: TGTGCCAGCAGCCACTCTTTGACAGATACGCAGTATTTT; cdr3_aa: CASSHSLTDTQYF
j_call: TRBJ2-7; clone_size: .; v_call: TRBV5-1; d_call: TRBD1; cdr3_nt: TGCGCCAGCAGCTTGGGTCCGGTTCCCCCGCCGACAGGGGGCTACGAGCAGTACTTC; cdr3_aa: CASSLGPVPPPTGGYEQYF
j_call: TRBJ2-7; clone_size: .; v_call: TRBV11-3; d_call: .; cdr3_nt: TGTGCCAGCAGCTTACGGGCGGGGACGGGGGACGAGCAGTACTTC; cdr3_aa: CASSLRAGTGDEQYF
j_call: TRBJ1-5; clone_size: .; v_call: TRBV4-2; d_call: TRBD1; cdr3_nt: TGTGCCAGCAGCCAGGAGGACAGGGGCAATCAGCCCCAGCATTTT; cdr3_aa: CASSQEDRGNQPQHF
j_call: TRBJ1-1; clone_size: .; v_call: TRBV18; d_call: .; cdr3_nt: TGTGCCAGCTCGTCCGACTTGGGCACTGAAGCTTTCTTT; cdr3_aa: CASSSDLGTEAFF
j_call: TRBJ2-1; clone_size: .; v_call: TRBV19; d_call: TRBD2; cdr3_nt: TGTGCCAGTAGTATAGGGGGACTAGCGGGGGGACGCGATGAGCAGTTCTTC; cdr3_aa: CASSIGGLAGGRDEQFF
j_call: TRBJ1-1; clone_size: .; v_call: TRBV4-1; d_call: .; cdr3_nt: TGCGCCAGCCGTTTTCCCGAGAGGGGGGAAGCTTTCTTT; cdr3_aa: CASRFPERGEAFF
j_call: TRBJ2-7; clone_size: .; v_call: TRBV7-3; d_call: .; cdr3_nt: TGTGCCAGCAGCTTAAAGTCAGGGTCGGAGTACGAGCAGTACTTC; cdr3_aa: CASSLKSGSEYEQYF
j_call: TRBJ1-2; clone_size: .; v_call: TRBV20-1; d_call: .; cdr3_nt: TGCAGTGCGAGTCCGGCGCGGGGGGCCTCTGGCTACACCTTC; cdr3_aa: CSASPARGASGYTF
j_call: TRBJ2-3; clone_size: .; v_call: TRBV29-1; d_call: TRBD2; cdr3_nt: TGCAGCGTTAGGACTAGCGGTACAGATACGCAGTATTTT; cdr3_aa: CSVRTSGTDTQYF
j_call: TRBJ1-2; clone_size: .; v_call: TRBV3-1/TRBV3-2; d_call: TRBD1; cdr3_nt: TGTGCCAGCAGTCCTACAGGGGGCTCTAACTATGGCTACACCTTC; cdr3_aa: CASSPTGGSNYGYTF
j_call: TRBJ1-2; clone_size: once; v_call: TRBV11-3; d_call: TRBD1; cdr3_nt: TGTGCCAGCAGCTCTGCGACAGGGAAAAGGGTTAACTATGGCTACACCTTC; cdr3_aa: CASSSATGKRVNYGYTF
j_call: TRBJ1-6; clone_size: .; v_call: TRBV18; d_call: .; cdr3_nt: TGTGCCAGCTCTCCAACTACGGGTAATTCACCCCTCCACTTT; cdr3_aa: CASSPTTGNSPLHF